This TCR beta chain came from a study of T cells after yellow fever vaccination (dated by TCRdb to between 2018 and 2021). In the study overall: The SMART-Seq v4 Ultra Low Input RNA kit was used to prepare libraries from fractions with low cell numbers. To track T-cell clones before and after primary and booster YFV17D yellow fever vaccination, bulk TCR alpha and beta repertoires were sequenced longitudinally. The cohort comprised two healthy male donors, one aged 18 to 29 and one aged 30 to 40 years. Blood was drawn at multiple timepoints before and after primary and secondary immunization, with bulk PBMC replicates and cell subsets isolated. What the authors observed across the whole study: A small share of clonotypes was detected in both CD4 and CD8 compartments, with the overlap likely arising from convergent recombination. The secondary T-cell response was found to be weaker but faster than the primary response, with a peak reached on day 5 rather than on day 15. Most clones expanded after primary vaccination (approximately 96% of CD4 and around 89% of CD8) were re-detected after the booster, suggesting that broad memory maintenance occurred. Computational filtering was required because FACS-sorted repertoires could contain abundant contaminating clonotypes from the bulk population. Because only two donors were included in the study, the extent to which the findings can be generalized is limited.

The treatment or condition label here, explained by the study, means: live attenuated yellow fever vaccine strain. PBMCs were isolated from peripheral blood using a standard Ficoll-Paque protocol. Dynabeads CD4 and CD8 positive selection kits were used to isolate CD4 and CD8 T-cell fractions. TriZol was used to extract RNA from bulk PBMCs, CD4 and CD8 fractions, and dextramer-positive and dextramer-negative fractions. Sequencing took place on an Illumina NovaSeq 6000. TCR cDNA was synthesized by 5'RACE template switching, which introduced a universal primer site and unique molecular identifiers. Priming of cDNA synthesis was performed from both the TCR alpha and TCR beta constant segments. Library amplification used two PCR steps, and the second PCR step added sample barcodes and sequencing adapters. Sequencing of libraries was performed on Illumina HiSeq 2500 (2x100 bp) or NovaSeq (2x150 bp). On the authors' methods: MIGEC handled demultiplexing of reads and collapsing into UMI consensus sequences, while MiXCR performed V(D)J alignment. Clonotypes responding to the vaccine were identified with edgeR on replicate PBMC samples, with the criteria of FDR below 0.01 and a log2 fold change above 5 up to day 15. Each bulk clonotype was labeled CD4 or CD8 based on which sequenced repertoire, CD4 or CD8, contained the clonotype at higher abundance. Clones were called with MiXCR by TCRdb after fastp trimmed the public reads at Q25, and only in-frame beta chains were retained. Rows matching on CDR3 protein sequence are summarized as one entry with the most common DNA and genes. These V and J calls rely on TCRdb rather than the paper's analysis. The sample table holds a few hundred thousand distinct CDR3 sequences, of which roughly 5% were seen once. The ten largest clones add up to 2.5% to 4% of the sample.

This clonotype was found a few times. The antigen it binds to is not known. It has no much larger one-base neighbor in the sample; base qualities were not kept. The source is a young man who received the YFV17D yellow fever vaccine. Sequencing was performed on CD4+ T cells sorted from PBMCs, taken on the day of the yellow fever booster vaccination.

The DNA is TGTGCCAGCAGTTTAGCAGGGATGAAGCATGGCTACACCTTC. Its translation is CASSLAGMKHGYTF. This chain joins TRBV12-3 or TRBV12-4 to TRBJ1-2; the D gene lacks a confident call. V is pared back by 0 bases and J by 6 bases, with 11 bases lying between the germline termini. The CDR3 measures 14 amino acids from cysteine to phenylalanine. CDR3 DNA only is kept here, 42 bases in frame from base 1.